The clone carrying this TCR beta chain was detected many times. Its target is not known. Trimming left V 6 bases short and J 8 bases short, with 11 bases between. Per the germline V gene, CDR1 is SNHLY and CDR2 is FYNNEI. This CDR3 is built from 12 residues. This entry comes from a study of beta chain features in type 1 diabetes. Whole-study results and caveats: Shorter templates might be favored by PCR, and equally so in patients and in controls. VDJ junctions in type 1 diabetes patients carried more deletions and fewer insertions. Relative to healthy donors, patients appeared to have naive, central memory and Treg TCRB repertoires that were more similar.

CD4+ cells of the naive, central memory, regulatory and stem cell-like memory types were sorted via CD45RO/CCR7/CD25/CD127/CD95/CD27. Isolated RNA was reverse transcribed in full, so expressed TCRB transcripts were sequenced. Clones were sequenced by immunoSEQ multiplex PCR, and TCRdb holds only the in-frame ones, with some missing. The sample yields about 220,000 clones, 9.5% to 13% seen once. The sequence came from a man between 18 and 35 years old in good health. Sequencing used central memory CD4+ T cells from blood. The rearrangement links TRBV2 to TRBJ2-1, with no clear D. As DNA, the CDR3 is TGTGCCAGCAGCTTTTGGAGTCATGAGCAGTTCTTC. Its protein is CASSFWSHEQFF.